These T cell receptor beta chains were read from a single sample in a study of blood T cell repertoires in COVID-19. Some clones are missing from TCRdb's copy, which holds only in-frame ones; the method was immunoSEQ multiplex PCR. The sample records over 250,000 clones, more than 80% being singletons. The sample was PBMCs or T cells enriched from blood (not recorded which). These receptors were taken from a young woman who had recovered from COVID-19. The CDR3 runs from the conserved cysteine through the conserved F or W.

TRBV7-3	TRBJ2-7	CASSLYGTDPHEQYF
TRBV9	TRBJ1-2	CASSADRDRGNYGYTF
TRBV24-1	TRBJ2-5	CATSLAGAPQETQYF
TRBV28	TRBJ1-1	CASSLEGRGLYSTEAFF
TRBV5-4	TRBJ1-5	CASSLVGGAQHF
TRBV6-5	TRBJ1-1	CASSRSGGRAFF
TRBV4-1	TRBJ2-7	CASSFYTGPYEQYF
TRBV10-3	TRBJ1-5	CAISESPGGGNQPQHF
TRBV4-2	TRBJ1-2	CASSQERGLEHGYTF
TRBV9	TRBJ2-5	CASSVASSGGFETQYF
TRBV6-5	TRBJ1-1	CASSYRRGEAFF
TRBV7-9	TRBJ1-2	CASSLDPPTENYGYTF
TRBV25-1	TRBJ1-5	CASSEPGGNQPQHF